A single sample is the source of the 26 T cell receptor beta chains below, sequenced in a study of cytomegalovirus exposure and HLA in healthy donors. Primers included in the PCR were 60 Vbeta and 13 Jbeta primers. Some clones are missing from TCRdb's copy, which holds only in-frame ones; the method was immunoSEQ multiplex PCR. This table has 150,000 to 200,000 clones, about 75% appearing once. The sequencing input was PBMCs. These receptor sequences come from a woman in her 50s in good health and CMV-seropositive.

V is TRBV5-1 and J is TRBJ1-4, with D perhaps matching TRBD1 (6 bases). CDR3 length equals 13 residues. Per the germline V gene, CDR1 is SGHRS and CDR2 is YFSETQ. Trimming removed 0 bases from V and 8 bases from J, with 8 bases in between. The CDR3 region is CASSLGRGEKLFF. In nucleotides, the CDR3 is TGCGCCAGCAGCTTGGGAAGGGGGGAAAAACTGTTTTTT.

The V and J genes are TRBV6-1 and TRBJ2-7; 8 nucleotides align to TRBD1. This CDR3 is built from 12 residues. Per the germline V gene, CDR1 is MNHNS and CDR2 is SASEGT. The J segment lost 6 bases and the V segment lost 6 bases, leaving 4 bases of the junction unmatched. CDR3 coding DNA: TGTGCCAGCAGGAGAACAGGGGGCGAGCAGTACTTC. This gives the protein CASRRTGGEQYF.

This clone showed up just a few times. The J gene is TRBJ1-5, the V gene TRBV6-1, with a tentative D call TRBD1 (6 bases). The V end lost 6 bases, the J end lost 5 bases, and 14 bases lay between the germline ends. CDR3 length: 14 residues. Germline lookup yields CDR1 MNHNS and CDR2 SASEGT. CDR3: CASRSTGNHQPQHF. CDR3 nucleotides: TGTGCCAGCAGGAGTACAGGGAATCATCAGCCCCAGCATTTT.

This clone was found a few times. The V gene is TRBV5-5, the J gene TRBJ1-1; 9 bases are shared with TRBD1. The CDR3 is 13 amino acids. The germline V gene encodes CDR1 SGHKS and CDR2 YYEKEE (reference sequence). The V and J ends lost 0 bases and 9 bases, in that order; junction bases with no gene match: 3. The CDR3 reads CASSLEGTGKAFF. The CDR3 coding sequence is TGTGCCAGCAGCTTGGAGGGGACAGGGAAAGCTTTCTTT.

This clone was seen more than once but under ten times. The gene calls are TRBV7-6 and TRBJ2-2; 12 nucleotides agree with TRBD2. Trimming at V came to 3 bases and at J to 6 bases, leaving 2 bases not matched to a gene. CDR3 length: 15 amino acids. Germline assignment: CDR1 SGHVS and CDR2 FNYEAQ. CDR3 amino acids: CASSLTSGGPGELFF. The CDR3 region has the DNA TGTGCCAGCAGCTTGACTAGCGGGGGCCCCGGGGAGCTGTTTTTT.

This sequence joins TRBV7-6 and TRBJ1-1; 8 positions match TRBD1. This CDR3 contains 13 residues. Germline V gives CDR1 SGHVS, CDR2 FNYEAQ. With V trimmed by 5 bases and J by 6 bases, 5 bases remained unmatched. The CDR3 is CASSPNRGAEAFF. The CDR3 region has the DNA TGTGCCAGCAGCCCCAACAGGGGGGCTGAAGCTTTCTTT.

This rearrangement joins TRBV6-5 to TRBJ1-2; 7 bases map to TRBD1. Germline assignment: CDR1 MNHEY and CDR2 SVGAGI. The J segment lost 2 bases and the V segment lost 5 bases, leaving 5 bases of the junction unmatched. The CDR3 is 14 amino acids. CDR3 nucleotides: TGTGCCAGCAGTGAACAACAGGGGAACTATGGCTACACCTTC. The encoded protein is CASSEQQGNYGYTF.

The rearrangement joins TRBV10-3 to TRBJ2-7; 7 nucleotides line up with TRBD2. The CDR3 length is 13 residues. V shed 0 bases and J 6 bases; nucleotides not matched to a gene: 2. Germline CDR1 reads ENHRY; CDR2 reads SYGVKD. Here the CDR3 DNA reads TGTGCCATCAGTGAGTCCAGGGAGGGCGAGCAGTACTTC. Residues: CAISESREGEQYF.

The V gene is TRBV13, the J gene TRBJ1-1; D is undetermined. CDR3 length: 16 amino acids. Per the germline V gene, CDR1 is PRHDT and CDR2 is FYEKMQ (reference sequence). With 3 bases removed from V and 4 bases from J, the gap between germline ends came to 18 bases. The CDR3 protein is CASSFEVNTNLTEAFF. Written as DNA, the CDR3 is TGTGCCAGCAGCTTCGAAGTTAATACTAATCTCACTGAAGCTTTCTTT.

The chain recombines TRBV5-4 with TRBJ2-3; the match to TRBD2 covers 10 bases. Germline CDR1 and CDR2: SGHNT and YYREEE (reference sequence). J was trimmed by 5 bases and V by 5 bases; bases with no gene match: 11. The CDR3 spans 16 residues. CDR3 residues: CASSSSGGASGDTQYF. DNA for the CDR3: TGTGCCAGCAGTTCAAGCGGGGGGGCCTCGGGAGATACGCAGTATTTT.

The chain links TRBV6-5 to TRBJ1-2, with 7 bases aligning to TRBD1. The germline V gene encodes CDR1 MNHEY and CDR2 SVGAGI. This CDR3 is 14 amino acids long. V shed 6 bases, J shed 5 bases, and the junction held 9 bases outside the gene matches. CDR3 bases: TGTGCCAGCAGATTAGCCGGGACAGATTATGGCTACACCTTC. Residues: CASRLAGTDYGYTF.

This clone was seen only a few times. The CDR3 loop is CASSVHMDGYTF. The DNA for the CDR3 is TGTGCCAGCAGCGTTCACATGGATGGCTACACCTTC. The rearrangement uses TRBV7-9 and TRBJ1-2; D gene ambiguous. V was pared by 5 bases and J by 6 bases, with 10 bases between. The CDR3 consists of 12 residues. Looked up from germline, CDR1 is SEHNR and CDR2 is FQNEAQ (reference sequence).

The CDR3 loop is CASSLRLGGTETQYF. CDR3 coding DNA: TGTGCCAGCAGCCTAAGACTAGGTGGGACAGAGACCCAGTACTTC. The rearrangement links TRBV2 to TRBJ2-5, with D maybe TRBD2 (6 bases). The CDR3 covers 15 residues. V shed 6 bases and J shed 4 bases, with 18 bases lying between them. The germline V gene encodes CDR1 SNHLY and CDR2 FYNNEI.

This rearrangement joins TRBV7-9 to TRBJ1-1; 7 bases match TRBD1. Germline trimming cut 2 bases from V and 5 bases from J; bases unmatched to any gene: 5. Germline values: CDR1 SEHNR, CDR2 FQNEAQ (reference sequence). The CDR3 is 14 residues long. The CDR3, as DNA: TGTGCCAGCAGCTTAATGACAGGGCTTACTGAAGCTTTCTTT. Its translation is CASSLMTGLTEAFF.

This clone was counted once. DNA of the CDR3: TGTGCCAGCAGGAGGGACATTAGCTCCTATAATTCACCCCTCCACTTT. It yields the protein CASRRDISSYNSPLHF. This sequence joins TRBV6-4 and TRBJ1-6; D might be TRBD1 (6 bases). The CDR3 loop spans 16 amino acids. Trimming removed 6 bases from V and 0 bases from J, with 12 bases in between. In germline, CDR1 is MRHNA, CDR2 SNTAGT.

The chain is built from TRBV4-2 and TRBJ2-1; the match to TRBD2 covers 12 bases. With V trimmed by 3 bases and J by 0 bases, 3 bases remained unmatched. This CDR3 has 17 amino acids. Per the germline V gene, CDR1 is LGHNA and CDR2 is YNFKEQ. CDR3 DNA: TGTGCCAGCAGCCAGGCTAGCGGGGGGGGCTCCTACAATGAGCAGTTCTTC. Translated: CASSQASGGGSYNEQFF.

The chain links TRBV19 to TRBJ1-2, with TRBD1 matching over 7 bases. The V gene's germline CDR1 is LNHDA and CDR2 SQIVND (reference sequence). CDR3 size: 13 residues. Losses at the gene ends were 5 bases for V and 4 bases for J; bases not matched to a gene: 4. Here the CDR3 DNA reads TGTGCCAGTAGTTATAGGGGGCCCTATGGCTACACCTTC. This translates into CASSYRGPYGYTF.

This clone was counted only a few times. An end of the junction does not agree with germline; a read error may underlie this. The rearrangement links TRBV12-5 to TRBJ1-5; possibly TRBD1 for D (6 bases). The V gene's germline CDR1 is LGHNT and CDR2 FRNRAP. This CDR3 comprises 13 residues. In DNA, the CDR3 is TGTGCTAGTGCTTTGACAGGTAGGCAGCCCCAGCATTTT. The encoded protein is CASALTGRQPQHF.

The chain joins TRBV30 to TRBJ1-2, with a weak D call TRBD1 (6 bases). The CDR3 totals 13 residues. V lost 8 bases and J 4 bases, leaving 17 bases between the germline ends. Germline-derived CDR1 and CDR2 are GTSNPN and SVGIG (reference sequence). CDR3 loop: CAAMAAGVYGYTF. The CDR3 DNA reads TGTGCCGCCATGGCGGCAGGGGTCTATGGCTACACCTTC.

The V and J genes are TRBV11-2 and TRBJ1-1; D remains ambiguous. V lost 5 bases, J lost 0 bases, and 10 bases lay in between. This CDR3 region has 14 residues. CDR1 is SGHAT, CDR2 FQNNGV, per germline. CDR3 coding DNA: TGTGCCAGCAGCCATAACACCATGAACACTGAAGCTTTCTTT. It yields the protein CASSHNTMNTEAFF.

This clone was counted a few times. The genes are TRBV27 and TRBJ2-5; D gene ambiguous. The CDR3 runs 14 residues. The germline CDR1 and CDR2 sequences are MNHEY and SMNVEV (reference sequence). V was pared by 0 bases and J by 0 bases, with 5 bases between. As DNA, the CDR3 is TGTGCCAGCAGTTTATCAGCGTACCAAGAGACCCAGTACTTC. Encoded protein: CASSLSAYQETQYF.

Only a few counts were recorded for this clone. The CDR3 DNA reads as TGTGCCAGCAGTCCCCCCGGCAATCAGCCCCAGCATTTT. It translates to CASSPPGNQPQHF. The chain combines TRBV25-1 with TRBJ1-5; D uncertain. Per germline, CDR1 MGHDK and CDR2 SYGVNS. The CDR3 runs 13 residues. The V end was cut by 5 bases, the J end by 2 bases, with 7 bases between.

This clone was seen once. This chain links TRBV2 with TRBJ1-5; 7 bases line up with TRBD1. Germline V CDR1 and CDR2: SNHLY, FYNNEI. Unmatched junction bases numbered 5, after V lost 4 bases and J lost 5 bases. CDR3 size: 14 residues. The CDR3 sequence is CASSGGQPHQPQHF. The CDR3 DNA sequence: TGTGCCAGCAGTGGGGGACAGCCACATCAGCCCCAGCATTTT.

CDR3 DNA sequence: TGTGCCAGCAGCTCCGGGGGGGGATGGGATGAAAAACTGTTTTTT. As protein: CASSSGGGWDEKLFF. V gene TRBV7-9 combines with J gene TRBJ1-4; a possible D gene is TRBD1 (5 bases). Trimming stripped 4 bases from V and 6 bases from J, with 15 bases between. This CDR3 is 15 amino acids long. The germline gives CDR1 SEHNR, CDR2 FQNEAQ (reference sequence). Supplemented by reference TRBV7-9 and TRBJ1-4, the full variable domain reads DTGVSQNPRHKITKRGQNVTFRCDPISEHNRLYWYRQTLGQGPEFLTYFQNEAQLEKSRLLSDRFSAERPKGSFSTLEIQRTEQGDSAMYLCASSSGGGWDEKLFFGSGTQLSVL.

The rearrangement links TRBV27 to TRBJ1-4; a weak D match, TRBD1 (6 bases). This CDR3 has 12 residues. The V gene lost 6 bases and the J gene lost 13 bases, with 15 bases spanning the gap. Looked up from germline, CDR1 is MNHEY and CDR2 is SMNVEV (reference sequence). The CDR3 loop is CASRDPRGGLFF. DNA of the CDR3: TGTGCCAGCAGGGACCCAAGAGGGGGACTGTTTTTT.

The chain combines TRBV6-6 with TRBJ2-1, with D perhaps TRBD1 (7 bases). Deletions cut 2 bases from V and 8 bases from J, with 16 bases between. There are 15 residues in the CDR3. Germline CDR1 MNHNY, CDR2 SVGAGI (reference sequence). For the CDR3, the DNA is TGTGCCAGCAGTTACGGGTCCGGAGGGGGCGATGAGCAGTTCTTC. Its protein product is CASSYGSGGGDEQFF.